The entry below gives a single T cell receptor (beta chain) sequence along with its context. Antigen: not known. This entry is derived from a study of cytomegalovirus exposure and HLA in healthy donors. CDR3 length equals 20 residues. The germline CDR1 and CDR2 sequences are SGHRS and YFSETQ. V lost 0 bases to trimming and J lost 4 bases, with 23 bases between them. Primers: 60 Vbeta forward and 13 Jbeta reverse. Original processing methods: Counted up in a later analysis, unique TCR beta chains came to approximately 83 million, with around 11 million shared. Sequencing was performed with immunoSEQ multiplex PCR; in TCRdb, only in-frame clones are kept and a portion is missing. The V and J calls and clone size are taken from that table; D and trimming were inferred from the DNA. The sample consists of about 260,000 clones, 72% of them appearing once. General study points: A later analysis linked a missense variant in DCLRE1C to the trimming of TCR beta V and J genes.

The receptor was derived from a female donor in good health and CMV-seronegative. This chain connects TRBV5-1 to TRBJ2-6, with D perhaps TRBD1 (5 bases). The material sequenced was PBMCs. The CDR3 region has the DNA TGCGCCAGCAGCTTGGGCACTTTTGGGCAGGGCGTTTCCGGGGCCAACGTCCTGACTTTC. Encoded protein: CASSLGTFGQGVSGANVLTF. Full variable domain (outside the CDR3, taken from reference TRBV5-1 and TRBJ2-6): KAGVTQTPRYLIKTRGQQVTLSCSPISGHRSVSWYQQTPGQGLQFLFEYFSETQRNKGNFPGRFSGRQFSNSRSEMNVSTLELGDSALYLCASSLGTFGQGVSGANVLTFGAGSRLTVL.